This passage covers 2 T cell receptor beta chains from one sample sequenced in a study of OX40 agonist ivuxolimab in advanced cancers. Sequencing was performed with immunoSEQ multiplex PCR; in TCRdb, only in-frame clones are kept and a portion is missing. This sample yields around 93,000 clones, of which 80% to 90% are seen a single time; around 1.6% belongs to the top ten. Source: CD4+ or CD8+ T cells sorted from blood, taken in a trial of the OX40 agonist ivuxolimab. Source of these receptors: an adult with an advanced solid tumor such as melanoma, head and neck, liver or kidney cancer.

This clone was recorded only once. The rearrangement uses TRBV5-6 and TRBJ2-7; 7 bases fit TRBD1. CDR3 length: 15 residues. V dropped 0 bases and J dropped 2; count of bases not matched to a gene: 5. Per germline, CDR1 SGHDT and CDR2 YYEEEE. The CDR3 sequence: CASSLDPGQTYEQYF. For the CDR3, the DNA is TGTGCCAGCAGCTTGGACCCGGGACAGACCTACGAGCAGTACTTC.

The V and J genes are TRBV10-3 and TRBJ2-1; perhaps D is TRBD1 or TRBD2 (5 bases each). Germline assignment: CDR1 ENHRY and CDR2 SYGVKD. V lost 2 bases, J lost 6 bases, and 17 bases lay in between. The CDR3 is 16 residues long. The CDR3: CAISEPGTQWGNEQFF. In DNA form, the CDR3 reads TGTGCCATCAGTGAGCCAGGGACGCAATGGGGCAATGAGCAGTTCTTC.